The next 26 T cell receptor beta chains were all read from a single sample in a study of CXCR3-negative and CXCR3-positive naive CD8 T cells. In preparing the TRB cDNA libraries, 5' RACE with UMI labels was used. TCRdb re-called the 5' RACE reads and catalogs CDR3 proteins one per entry, DNA excluded. Here the sample table reports about 130,000 distinct CDR3 sequences. The sequenced sample was naive CXCR3- CD8+ T cells from blood. Noted subset: CD45RO-CCR7+CD27+CD95- naive CD8+ T cells lacking CXCR3 (TNR3-). The source of these receptors is a human donor in good health. Some clones in this sample may be carry-over from other donors' samples.

This CDR3 is CSVEMGGLGYTF. The rearrangement uses TRBV29-1 and TRBJ1-2. CDR1 and CDR2 from the germline V gene are SQVTM and ANQGSEA. The CDR3 totals 12 residues.

This sequence joins TRBV5-1 and TRBJ2-7; TCRdb selects TRBD1, and the lack of DNA leaves this call unchecked. The CDR3 consists of 14 residues. Germline V CDR1 and CDR2: SGHRS, YFSETQ. The CDR3 sequence: CASSLETGGYEQYF.

The CDR3 here is CASSEGPPGVNQPQHF. V usage is TRBV7-8 and J usage is TRBJ1-5. This CDR3 region has 16 residues. Germline CDR1 and CDR2: SGHVS and FQNEAQ. The complete variable domain, with remaining parts taken from reference TRBV7-8 and TRBJ1-5, reads GAGVSQSPRYKVAKRGQDVALRCDPISGHVSLFWYQQALGQGPEFLTYFQNEAQLDKSGLPSDRFFAERPEGSVSTLKIQRTQQEDSAVYLCASSEGPPGVNQPQHFGDGTRLSIL.

The chain employs TRBV7-2 and TRBJ2-7; checking the TCRdb D call of TRBD1 is not possible without DNA. This CDR3 has 14 amino acids. From germline, CDR1 is SGHTA and CDR2 FQGNSA. The CDR3 is CASSLEGVPYEQYF.

The chain's CDR3 is CASSLVVEAPTDTQYF. The V and J genes are TRBV5-1 and TRBJ2-3; lacking DNA, the TRBD1 call made by TCRdb goes unchecked. Germline V lookup: CDR1 SGHRS, CDR2 YFSETQ. The CDR3 is made up of 16 amino acids.

The CDR3 spells CASSLDRDNEKLFF. The V gene is TRBV28, the J gene TRBJ1-4; the D call from TCRdb, TRBD1, cannot be confirmed without DNA. Germline V gives CDR1 MDHEN, CDR2 SYDVKM. This CDR3 comprises 14 residues.

The J gene is TRBJ2-1, the V gene TRBV11-2; there is no DNA to check the TCRdb D call of TRBD1. The length of the CDR3 is 16 residues. Germline assignment: CDR1 SGHAT and CDR2 FQNNGV. The CDR3 loop reads CASSLDSSRGENEQFF.

Here the CDR3 reads CASSRPDRGVEQYF. V gene TRBV9 combines with J gene TRBJ2-7; TCRdb designates TRBD1, a call that cannot be tested without DNA. This CDR3 region has 14 residues. Germline V gives CDR1 SGDLS, CDR2 YYNGEE.

The chain uses TRBV5-6 and TRBJ2-7; with no DNA, the TCRdb D assignment of TRBD1 cannot be verified. CDR1 is SGHDT, CDR2 YYEEEE, per germline. This CDR3 has 12 residues. CDR3 residues: CASSPGSREQYF.

The chain combines TRBV4-1 with TRBJ2-7. The length of the CDR3 is 15 residues. Germline V gives CDR1 MGHRA, CDR2 YSYEKL. The CDR3: CASSQESRETYEQYF.

The chain has TRBV13 and TRBJ2-5. Germline V gives CDR1 PRHDT, CDR2 FYEKMQ (reference sequence). The CDR3 has 14 residues. The CDR3 region is CASSGRVVQETQYF.

CDR3 in amino acids: CASSLASRGYGYTF. The chain has TRBV7-9 and TRBJ1-2; TCRdb calls TRBD1, which cannot be checked without DNA. Germline values: CDR1 SEHNR, CDR2 FQNEAQ (reference sequence). The CDR3 runs 14 residues. Combining the CDR3 with reference TRBV7-9 and TRBJ1-2 gives the whole variable domain DTGVSQNPRHKITKRGQNVTFRCDPISEHNRLYWYRQTLGQGPEFLTYFQNEAQLEKSRLLSDRFSAERPKGSFSTLEIQRTEQGDSAMYLCASSLASRGYGYTFGSGTRLTVV.

This chain uses TRBV11-3 with TRBJ2-3; TCRdb proposes TRBD1, but this gene call is untestable without DNA. The CDR3 is made up of 17 amino acids. Germline lookup yields CDR1 SGHNT and CDR2 YENEEA. Here the CDR3 reads CASSLEDRGRRTDTQYF.

The chain couples TRBV12-3 or TRBV12-4 to TRBJ2-3; TCRdb gives TRBD1 as the D gene, but with no DNA this cannot be confirmed. The CDR3 is 14 amino acids. The CDR3 spells CASSLSDWGDTQYF.

The genes are TRBV20-1 and TRBJ2-7; no DNA is available, so the TRBD1 call from TCRdb remains unchecked. CDR3 size: 14 residues. The germline gives CDR1 DFQATT, CDR2 SNEGSKA (reference sequence). CDR3: CSVALKTAFYEQYF.

The CDR3 loop is CASSLMRGHNEQFF. The chain carries TRBV5-1 and TRBJ2-1; TCRdb gives TRBD1 as the D gene, but with no DNA this cannot be confirmed. Germline assignment: CDR1 SGHRS and CDR2 YFSETQ. This CDR3 has 14 residues. Looking up the rest from reference TRBV5-1 and TRBJ2-1 gives the full variable domain: KAGVTQTPRYLIKTRGQQVTLSCSPISGHRSVSWYQQTPGQGLQFLFEYFSETQRNKGNFPGRFSGRQFSNSRSEMNVSTLELGDSALYLCASSLMRGHNEQFFGPGTRLTVL.

The gene calls are TRBV7-9 and TRBJ1-6. This CDR3 region has 11 residues. Per germline, CDR1 SEHNR and CDR2 FQNEAQ (reference sequence). The CDR3 sequence: CASSLDSPLHF. Using reference TRBV7-9 and TRBJ1-6 for the parts outside the CDR3, the full variable domain is DTGVSQNPRHKITKRGQNVTFRCDPISEHNRLYWYRQTLGQGPEFLTYFQNEAQLEKSRLLSDRFSAERPKGSFSTLEIQRTEQGDSAMYLCASSLDSPLHFGNGTRLTVT.

The J gene is TRBJ2-6, the V gene TRBV6-5; absent DNA, TCRdb's TRBD1 call cannot be checked. The CDR3 has 15 amino acids. Germline V gene lookup returns CDR1 MNHEY and CDR2 SVGAGI. The CDR3 region is CASSYRGPGANVLTF.

The gene calls are TRBV29-1 and TRBJ2-7; TCRdb lists TRBD1, though no DNA is available to test this call. Germline V gene sequence: CDR1 SQVTM, CDR2 ANQGSEA. There are 13 residues in the CDR3. CDR3 sequence: CSVESGQGIEQYF.

The chain links TRBV7-9 to TRBJ1-1. The germline V gene has CDR1 SEHNR and CDR2 FQNEAQ (reference sequence). This CDR3 is built from 11 residues. The CDR3 region is CASRVSDEAFF.

This chain links TRBV12-3 or TRBV12-4 with TRBJ2-7; TCRdb selects TRBD2, and the lack of DNA leaves this call unchecked. The CDR3 spans 12 residues. The CDR3 sequence: CASSLGEYEQYF.

J is TRBJ1-2 and V is TRBV9; checking the TCRdb D call of TRBD1 is not possible without DNA. Germline loops: CDR1 SGDLS, CDR2 YYNGEE. The CDR3 is 14 residues long. Here the CDR3 reads CASSMGNRVRGYTF.

This chain connects TRBV4-1 to TRBJ2-1. From germline, CDR1 is MGHRA and CDR2 YSYEKL. CDR3 size: 15 residues. CDR3: CASSQDILSYNEQFF.

The chain is built from TRBV15 and TRBJ2-3; TCRdb lists TRBD1, though no DNA is available to test this call. In germline, CDR1 is LNHNV, CDR2 YYDKDF (reference sequence). The CDR3 is 18 amino acids. CDR3 amino acids: CATSIFPTGTGGPDTQYF.

The CDR3 protein is CSVGDNWDMLDTQYF. The rearrangement uses TRBV29-1 and TRBJ2-3; TCRdb outputs TRBD1, but without DNA this stays unchecked. The CDR3 runs to 15 residues. Germline CDR1 and CDR2: SQVTM and ANQGSEA.

The CDR3: CSVVGVGSASYEQYF. The V call is TRBV29-1, the J call TRBJ2-7; checking the TCRdb D call of TRBD2 is not possible without DNA. The germline V gene encodes CDR1 SQVTM and CDR2 ANQGSEA. The CDR3 has 15 residues.